The rows below give T cell receptor beta chains drawn from one sample of a study of OX40 agonist ivuxolimab in advanced cancers. Here immunoSEQ multiplex PCR was the method, and the copy in TCRdb shows in-frame clones only, minus some. The sample lists tens of thousands of clones, approximately 80% occurring once. The sample was CD4+ or CD8+ T cells sorted from blood, taken in a trial of the OX40 agonist ivuxolimab. These receptors all come from an adult with an advanced solid tumor such as melanoma, head and neck, liver or kidney cancer. Each CDR3 is given with its conserved first and last residue. Fields, in order: J gene, D gene, V gene, clone size, CDR3 protein, CDR3 DNA. D genes are given only for firm matches. Rows may omit the clone size; those that give it use once, few, many or a size class.

j_gene: TRBJ1-3
d_gene: NA
v_gene: TRBV19
abundance: NA
CDR3aa: CASSITGTTGNTIYF
CDR3nt: TGTGCCAGTAGTATTACTGGGACCACTGGAAACACCATATATTTT

j_gene: TRBJ2-1
d_gene: TRBD1
v_gene: TRBV18
abundance: NA
CDR3aa: CASSLAFSGTGALNEQFF
CDR3nt: TGTGCCAGCTCACTTGCGTTTAGCGGGACAGGGGCACTCAATGAGCAGTTCTTC

j_gene: TRBJ2-1
d_gene: TRBD2
v_gene: TRBV7-2
abundance: NA
CDR3aa: CASSTLSGGPYNEQFF
CDR3nt: TGTGCCAGCAGCACCCTAAGCGGGGGGCCTTACAATGAGCAGTTCTTC

j_gene: TRBJ2-7
d_gene: TRBD1
v_gene: TRBV5-6
abundance: NA
CDR3aa: CASSPTGEDYEQYF
CDR3nt: TGTGCCAGCAGCCCGACAGGGGAGGACTACGAGCAGTACTTC

j_gene: TRBJ2-7
d_gene: NA
v_gene: TRBV5-6
abundance: NA
CDR3aa: CASSLVGKGPYEQYF
CDR3nt: TGTGCCAGCAGCTTGGTAGGGAAGGGCCCCTACGAGCAGTACTTC

j_gene: TRBJ1-2
d_gene: NA
v_gene: TRBV2
abundance: NA
CDR3aa: CASSVGGAAYGYTF
CDR3nt: TGTGCCAGCAGTGTAGGGGGTGCCGCCTATGGCTACACCTTC

j_gene: TRBJ2-7
d_gene: NA
v_gene: TRBV11-3
abundance: NA
CDR3aa: CASSLEISTEQYF
CDR3nt: TGTGCCAGCAGCTTGGAAATTAGTACCGAGCAGTACTTC

j_gene: TRBJ2-7
d_gene: NA
v_gene: TRBV7-2
abundance: NA
CDR3aa: CASSLSGGHEQYF
CDR3nt: TGTGCCAGCAGCTTGTCCGGGGGCCACGAGCAGTACTTC

j_gene: TRBJ1-1
d_gene: NA
v_gene: TRBV7-2
abundance: NA
CDR3aa: CASSLGPGVLNTEAFF
CDR3nt: TGTGCCAGCAGCTTAGGTCCGGGGGTATTGAACACTGAAGCTTTCTTT

j_gene: TRBJ2-1
d_gene: NA
v_gene: TRBV18
abundance: NA
CDR3aa: CASSPLQDREQFF
CDR3nt: TGTGCCAGCTCACCGCTTCAGGATCGCGAGCAGTTCTTC

j_gene: TRBJ1-4
d_gene: TRBD1
v_gene: TRBV5-1
abundance: NA
CDR3aa: CASAIRQGGEKLFF
CDR3nt: TGCGCCAGCGCAATTAGACAGGGCGGGGAAAAACTGTTTTTT

j_gene: TRBJ1-1
d_gene: NA
v_gene: TRBV9
abundance: NA
CDR3aa: CASSVGPYTEAFF
CDR3nt: TGTGCCAGCAGCGTAGGGCCCTACACTGAAGCTTTCTTT

j_gene: TRBJ2-7
d_gene: TRBD1
v_gene: TRBV5-1
abundance: NA
CDR3aa: CASSLGTGGDEQYF
CDR3nt: TGCGCCAGCAGCTTGGGAACAGGGGGAGACGAGCAGTACTTC

j_gene: TRBJ1-1
d_gene: NA
v_gene: TRBV5-4
abundance: NA
CDR3aa: CASSLEWGGTEAFF
CDR3nt: TGTGCCAGCAGCTTGGAATGGGGTGGGACTGAAGCTTTCTTT

j_gene: TRBJ1-1
d_gene: TRBD1
v_gene: TRBV6-1
abundance: NA
CDR3aa: CASRDRGGNTEAFF
CDR3nt: TGTGCCAGTCGGGACAGGGGAGGAAACACTGAAGCTTTCTTT

j_gene: TRBJ1-3
d_gene: NA
v_gene: TRBV15
abundance: NA
CDR3aa: CATSRADGNTIYF
CDR3nt: TGTGCCACCAGCAGAGCGGACGGAAACACCATATATTTT

j_gene: TRBJ2-3
d_gene: TRBD2
v_gene: TRBV10-3
abundance: NA
CDR3aa: CAISEGAGGPFGTDTQYF
CDR3nt: TGTGCCATCAGTGAAGGAGCGGGGGGGCCGTTCGGCACAGATACGCAGTATTTT

j_gene: TRBJ1-5
d_gene: TRBD1
v_gene: TRBV6-5
abundance: NA
CDR3aa: CASSWGTGDQPQHF
CDR3nt: TGTGCCAGCAGTTGGGGGACAGGGGATCAGCCCCAGCATTTT

j_gene: TRBJ2-7
d_gene: NA
v_gene: TRBV12-2
abundance: NA
CDR3aa: CASRRRAGGPYEQYF
CDR3nt: TGTGCAAGTCGCCGACGAGCGGGAGGGCCTTACGAGCAGTACTTC

j_gene: TRBJ2-2
d_gene: TRBD2
v_gene: TRBV10-2
abundance: NA
CDR3aa: CASNPSGSVTGELFF
CDR3nt: TGCGCCAGCAATCCTAGCGGGAGTGTCACCGGGGAGCTGTTTTTT

j_gene: TRBJ2-5
d_gene: TRBD1
v_gene: TRBV7-7
abundance: NA
CDR3aa: CASSRQGEVETQYF
CDR3nt: TGTGCCAGCAGCCGACAGGGGGAGGTAGAGACCCAGTACTTC

j_gene: TRBJ2-3
d_gene: NA
v_gene: TRBV5-4
abundance: NA
CDR3aa: CASRKAGTDTQYF
CDR3nt: TGTGCCAGCAGAAAGGCGGGCACAGATACGCAGTATTTT

j_gene: TRBJ2-6
d_gene: NA
v_gene: TRBV2
abundance: NA
CDR3aa: CASSETGPKPGANVLTF
CDR3nt: TGTGCCAGCAGTGAGACGGGCCCGAAGCCTGGGGCCAACGTCCTGACTTTC

j_gene: TRBJ2-7
d_gene: TRBD1
v_gene: TRBV7-9
abundance: NA
CDR3aa: CASSSTGDEQYF
CDR3nt: TGTGCCAGCAGCTCGACAGGGGACGAGCAGTACTTC

j_gene: TRBJ2-1
d_gene: NA
v_gene: TRBV30
abundance: once
CDR3aa: CAWSRLTYNEQFF
CDR3nt: TGTGCCTGGTCGAGACTTACCTACAATGAGCAGTTCTTC

j_gene: TRBJ1-5
d_gene: TRBD1
v_gene: TRBV6-5
abundance: NA
CDR3aa: CASSTRTGWDQPQHF
CDR3nt: TGTGCCAGCAGTACCCGGACAGGGTGGGATCAGCCCCAGCATTTT

j_gene: TRBJ1-6
d_gene: NA
v_gene: TRBV6-1
abundance: once
CDR3aa: CASSQRSMSVSPLHF
CDR3nt: TGTGCCAGCAGCCAAAGATCCATGTCGGTATCACCCCTCCACTTT

j_gene: TRBJ2-5
d_gene: TRBD1
v_gene: TRBV6-1
abundance: NA
CDR3aa: CASSDRGRQETQYF
CDR3nt: TGTGCCAGCAGTGACAGGGGGCGGCAAGAGACCCAGTACTTC

j_gene: TRBJ1-1
d_gene: NA
v_gene: TRBV5-1
abundance: once
CDR3aa: CASRTTTENTEAFF
CDR3nt: TGCGCCAGCAGAACCACGACAGAGAACACTGAAGCTTTCTTT

j_gene: TRBJ1-4
d_gene: NA
v_gene: TRBV4-2
abundance: NA
CDR3aa: CASSQVGRGAGEKLFF
CDR3nt: TGTGCCAGCAGCCAAGTGGGGCGAGGGGCGGGGGAAAAACTGTTTTTT

j_gene: TRBJ2-7
d_gene: TRBD2
v_gene: TRBV5-1
abundance: NA
CDR3aa: CASSFTTSGIYEQYF
CDR3nt: TGCGCCAGCAGCTTCACCACTAGCGGGATATACGAGCAGTACTTC

j_gene: TRBJ1-1
d_gene: NA
v_gene: TRBV7-9
abundance: NA
CDR3aa: CASSLGYTEAFF
CDR3nt: TGTGCCAGCAGCTTAGGGTACACTGAAGCTTTCTTT

j_gene: TRBJ1-1
d_gene: TRBD1
v_gene: TRBV11-2
abundance: NA
CDR3aa: CASSTGGVVQPEAFF
CDR3nt: TGTGCCAGCAGCACAGGGGGGGTGGTGCAACCTGAAGCTTTCTTT

j_gene: TRBJ2-7
d_gene: TRBD1
v_gene: TRBV4-3
abundance: NA
CDR3aa: CASSQDGIWTGSYEQYF
CDR3nt: TGCGCCAGCAGCCAAGATGGGATTTGGACAGGGTCTTACGAGCAGTACTTC

j_gene: TRBJ2-5
d_gene: NA
v_gene: TRBV6-5
abundance: NA
CDR3aa: CASSYGRETQYF
CDR3nt: TGTGCCAGCAGTTACGGTCGGGAGACCCAGTACTTC

j_gene: TRBJ2-4
d_gene: NA
v_gene: TRBV11-3
abundance: NA
CDR3aa: CASSQPQRPFSF
CDR3nt: TGTGCCAGCAGCCAACCCCAACGACCATTCTCTTTC

j_gene: TRBJ2-2
d_gene: TRBD1
v_gene: TRBV7-3
abundance: NA
CDR3aa: CASSQGQGYTGELFF
CDR3nt: TGTGCCAGCAGCCAGGGACAGGGGTATACCGGGGAGCTGTTTTTT

j_gene: TRBJ2-2
d_gene: TRBD1
v_gene: TRBV18
abundance: NA
CDR3aa: CASSQNPRQGINGGELFF
CDR3nt: TGTGCCAGCTCACAGAATCCAAGACAGGGTATTAACGGCGGGGAGCTGTTTTTT

j_gene: TRBJ2-5
d_gene: NA
v_gene: TRBV5-6
abundance: NA
CDR3aa: CASSPLPEETQYF
CDR3nt: TGTGCCAGCAGCCCCCTTCCCGAGGAGACCCAGTACTTC

j_gene: TRBJ1-2
d_gene: TRBD1
v_gene: TRBV5-1
abundance: NA
CDR3aa: CASSPTGGSTNYGYTF
CDR3nt: TGCGCCAGCAGCCCCACAGGGGGCTCAACTAACTATGGCTACACCTTC

j_gene: TRBJ1-2
d_gene: NA
v_gene: TRBV6-1
abundance: NA
CDR3aa: CAGTPEGFYGYTF
CDR3nt: TGTGCCGGTACGCCAGAGGGCTTCTATGGCTACACCTTC